This is a list of T cell receptor beta chains from one sample in a study of blood T cell repertoires in COVID-19. The method was immunoSEQ multiplex PCR; TCRdb's version includes in-frame clones alone and lacks a portion of them. The sample includes under 300,000 clones, roughly nine tenths of them seen just once. Sequencing used peripheral blood. The origin of the receptors is a young man with active or convalescent COVID-19. The CDR3 runs from the conserved cysteine through the conserved F or W. The order of the fields is D gene, J gene, V gene, clone size, CDR3 protein, CDR3 DNA. D genes are given only for firm matches. Some rows mark clone size as missing; the rest say once, few, many or name a class of expanded clone.

d_call: TRBD1; j_call: TRBJ2-5; v_call: TRBV7-2; clone_size: NA; cdr3_aa: CASSPWTGGLETQYF; cdr3_nt: TGTGCCAGCAGCCCTTGGACAGGGGGGTTGGAGACCCAGTACTTC
d_call: NA; j_call: TRBJ2-7; v_call: TRBV5-1; clone_size: NA; cdr3_aa: CASSYHRGYEQYF; cdr3_nt: TGCGCCAGCAGTTACCATAGGGGTTACGAGCAGTACTTC
d_call: NA; j_call: TRBJ1-5; v_call: TRBV3-1/TRBV3-2; clone_size: NA; cdr3_aa: CASSLTGNQPQHF; cdr3_nt: TGTGCCAGCAGCCTCACCGGGAATCAGCCCCAGCATTTT
d_call: NA; j_call: TRBJ1-2; v_call: TRBV23-1; clone_size: NA; cdr3_aa: CASSPPVLLTYGYTF; cdr3_nt: TGCGCCAGCAGTCCTCCGGTCCTCCTCACTTATGGCTACACCTTC
d_call: NA; j_call: TRBJ2-1; v_call: TRBV28; clone_size: NA; cdr3_aa: CASSLSSRLGNEQFF; cdr3_nt: TGTGCCAGCAGTTTGTCTTCTAGACTAGGCAATGAGCAGTTCTTC
d_call: NA; j_call: TRBJ2-3; v_call: TRBV5-1; clone_size: few; cdr3_aa: CASSLEGGSGTDTQYF; cdr3_nt: TGCGCCAGCAGCTTGGAGGGTGGGAGTGGCACAGATACGCAGTATTTT
d_call: NA; j_call: TRBJ2-2; v_call: TRBV9; clone_size: NA; cdr3_aa: CASSVLMGGGELFF; cdr3_nt: TGTGCCAGCAGCGTATTAATGGGGGGCGGGGAGCTGTTTTTT
d_call: NA; j_call: TRBJ1-4; v_call: TRBV24-1; clone_size: NA; cdr3_aa: CATSDSDNNDRRKLFF; cdr3_nt: TGTGCCACCAGTGATTCCGACAATAATGACAGGAGAAAACTGTTTTTT
d_call: NA; j_call: TRBJ2-5; v_call: TRBV10-3; clone_size: NA; cdr3_aa: CAIRDPSGETQYF; cdr3_nt: TGTGCCATCAGGGACCCAAGCGGAGAGACCCAGTACTTC
d_call: NA; j_call: TRBJ2-7; v_call: TRBV21-1; clone_size: NA; cdr3_aa: CASSLKRGVGYEQYF; cdr3_nt: TGTGCCAGCAGCCTAAAAAGGGGCGTCGGATACGAGCAGTACTTC
d_call: NA; j_call: TRBJ2-4; v_call: TRBV19; clone_size: NA; cdr3_aa: CASTDRRGGLGYF; cdr3_nt: TGTGCCAGTACCGACCGGAGGGGGGGCTTAGGGTACTTC
d_call: NA; j_call: TRBJ1-2; v_call: TRBV2; clone_size: NA; cdr3_aa: CASSAGSSYGYTF; cdr3_nt: TGTGCCAGCAGTGCGGGGTCTTCCTATGGCTACACCTTC
d_call: NA; j_call: TRBJ1-1; v_call: TRBV27; clone_size: NA; cdr3_aa: CASSNGQTNTEAFF; cdr3_nt: TGTGCCAGCAGTAACGGACAGACGAACACTGAAGCTTTCTTT
d_call: TRBD1; j_call: TRBJ1-2; v_call: TRBV4-1; clone_size: NA; cdr3_aa: CASSETGQGYTF; cdr3_nt: TGCGCCAGCAGCGAGACAGGGCAGGGCTACACCTTC
d_call: TRBD1; j_call: TRBJ1-6; v_call: TRBV10-2; clone_size: NA; cdr3_aa: CASSDATGVSYNSPLHF; cdr3_nt: TGCGCCAGCAGTGACGCGACAGGGGTCTCCTATAATTCACCCCTCCACTTT
d_call: TRBD1; j_call: TRBJ1-4; v_call: TRBV5-1; clone_size: NA; cdr3_aa: CASSTGTGREKLFF; cdr3_nt: TGCGCCAGCAGCACCGGGACAGGGAGAGAAAAACTGTTTTTT
d_call: TRBD1; j_call: TRBJ1-2; v_call: TRBV12-3/TRBV12-4; clone_size: NA; cdr3_aa: CASSPTGGGGYTF; cdr3_nt: TGTGCCAGCAGTCCCACAGGGGGAGGCGGCTACACCTTC
d_call: NA; j_call: TRBJ2-5; v_call: TRBV19; clone_size: NA; cdr3_aa: CASSIDSRGVIQETQYF; cdr3_nt: TGTGCCAGTAGTATTGATTCCCGCGGAGTAATTCAAGAGACCCAGTACTTC
d_call: TRBD1; j_call: TRBJ2-7; v_call: TRBV5-1; clone_size: NA; cdr3_aa: CASSLRGEPPGQGAYEQYF; cdr3_nt: TGCGCCAGCAGCTTACGAGGGGAACCCCCGGGACAGGGGGCCTACGAGCAGTACTTC
d_call: TRBD1; j_call: TRBJ1-4; v_call: TRBV25-1; clone_size: NA; cdr3_aa: CASSDGTAKFFEKLFF; cdr3_nt: TGTGCCAGCAGTGACGGGACAGCGAAGTTCTTCGAAAAACTGTTTTTT
d_call: NA; j_call: TRBJ2-5; v_call: TRBV5-4; clone_size: NA; cdr3_aa: CASSLAQRRETQYF; cdr3_nt: TGTGCCAGCAGCTTGGCCCAGCGGAGAGAGACCCAGTACTTC
d_call: NA; j_call: TRBJ1-1; v_call: TRBV2; clone_size: NA; cdr3_aa: CASSEEAIWEGNTEAFF; cdr3_nt: TGTGCCAGCAGTGAAGAGGCGATCTGGGAGGGGAACACTGAAGCTTTCTTT
d_call: TRBD2; j_call: TRBJ2-7; v_call: TRBV10-1; clone_size: NA; cdr3_aa: CASITSGGLYPYEQYF; cdr3_nt: TGCGCCAGCATCACTAGCGGGGGCCTTTACCCCTACGAGCAGTACTTC
d_call: TRBD1; j_call: TRBJ1-2; v_call: TRBV6-8; clone_size: NA; cdr3_aa: CASTGRTGVGGYTF; cdr3_nt: TGTGCCAGCACCGGGAGGACAGGGGTAGGTGGCTACACCTTC
d_call: NA; j_call: TRBJ1-2; v_call: TRBV10-2; clone_size: NA; cdr3_aa: CASSVERNYGYTF; cdr3_nt: TGCGCCAGCAGCGTAGAACGGAACTATGGCTACACCTTC
d_call: NA; j_call: TRBJ2-7; v_call: TRBV10-2; clone_size: few; cdr3_aa: CASSGARAPYEQYF; cdr3_nt: TGCGCCAGCAGTGGGGCGAGGGCCCCCTACGAGCAGTACTTC
d_call: NA; j_call: TRBJ2-3; v_call: TRBV5-1; clone_size: once; cdr3_aa: CASRSGLSTDTQYF; cdr3_nt: TGCGCCAGCAGGAGCGGTTTAAGCACAGATACGCAGTATTTT
d_call: NA; j_call: TRBJ1-1; v_call: TRBV7-3; clone_size: NA; cdr3_aa: CASRLGGTNTEAFF; cdr3_nt: TGTGCCAGCCGACTGGGAGGGACAAACACTGAAGCTTTCTTT
d_call: NA; j_call: TRBJ1-5; v_call: TRBV15; clone_size: NA; cdr3_aa: CATSRGREGHGQPQHF; cdr3_nt: TGTGCCACCAGCAGGGGTCGGGAGGGGCACGGTCAGCCCCAGCATTTT
d_call: TRBD1; j_call: TRBJ2-1; v_call: TRBV3-1/TRBV3-2; clone_size: few; cdr3_aa: CASSQGDRTAYNEQFF; cdr3_nt: TGTGCCAGCAGCCAAGGGGACAGGACCGCTTACAATGAGCAGTTCTTC
d_call: TRBD1; j_call: TRBJ1-6; v_call: TRBV27; clone_size: NA; cdr3_aa: CASSQAGTENSPLHF; cdr3_nt: TGTGCCAGCAGTCAAGCCGGGACAGAAAATTCACCCCTCCACTTT
d_call: TRBD1; j_call: TRBJ1-6; v_call: TRBV28; clone_size: NA; cdr3_aa: CASRNRGSYNSPLHF; cdr3_nt: TGTGCCAGCAGAAACAGGGGATCCTATAATTCACCCCTCCACTTT